This T cell receptor beta chain was captured in a study of CD8 T cells in ankylosing spondylitis (TCRdb year 2017). Describing the broader study: T cell receptor beta repertoires were profiled in healthy donors and ankylosing spondylitis patients so that disease-linked TCR variants could be found. The full study cohort was made up of over 20 ankylosing spondylitis patients and about a hundred healthy donors. Samples of peripheral blood were taken, and for ankylosing spondylitis patients, synovial fluid was collected as well.

The investigation overall reported the following: The disease-linked clones showed a CD8+ phenotype and occurred at relatively low frequencies in peripheral blood. Some motif variants were previously reported in synovial fluid and blood of reactive arthritis patients, suggesting common disease-initiation mechanisms. A TCR beta motif of seven or eight highly homologous amino acid variants appeared characteristic of blood from ankylosing spondylitis patients. The disease-linked clones were reported as significantly enriched in matched synovial fluid samples from ankylosing spondylitis patients.

The CDR3 contains 16 residues, cysteine and phenylalanine counted. Only the CDR3 portion is preserved as DNA: 48 bases, with reading frame beginning at the first base. Clipping removes 6 bases from V and 2 bases from J, with 4 as the unmatched junction base count. Data came from an Illumina HiSeq 2500. Quantitative 5'-RACE with molecular barcodes was the method used to prepare the TCR beta libraries. The original pipeline was this. To identify disease-linked TCR variants, a new computational method was used, one built on a probabilistic model of VDJ rearrangement. TCRdb cleaned the public reads at Q25 with fastp, built clones with MiXCR and kept in-frame beta chains. Merged by CDR3 protein, the rows form single entries marked with the most common genes and DNA. For this entry, the V and J calls and clone size follow TCRdb and not the study's own pipeline. In this sample the table shows around 99,000 distinct CDR3 sequences, around 10% of which occur a single time. The ten biggest clones cover approximately 5.5% of the sample.

This clonotype was seen at least ten times. The target of this receptor is not known. The record has no base qualities; no much larger clone is one base away. Material for sequencing was blood, either unsorted or a sorted T cell fraction (not recorded which). The chain is assembled from TRBV12-3 or TRBV12-4 and TRBJ2-1; the junction holds 13 bases that match TRBD2. This TCR was recovered from a male donor with ankylosing spondylitis or in good health (not recorded which). The DNA sequence follows: TGTGCCAGCAGCCCCGGACTAGCGGGGGCCTACAATGAGCAGTTCTTC. Its protein is CASSPGLAGAYNEQFF.